These 32 T cell receptor beta chains came from one sample sequenced in a study of T cell repertoires in ileal Crohn's disease (dated by TCRdb to between 2018 and 2020). Per the publication, the time point label means: neoterminal ileum biopsy at postoperative endoscopy, about 6 months after surgery. The protocol used for the library was the immunoSEQ multiplex PCR assay. The source is immuneACCESS, and TCRdb retained only in-frame sequences with V and J called. Part of the clones is not carried over; for the studies checked, unresolved V genes explain less than half of this, and the remainder is unexplained. The sample table holds 9,500 to 11,000 clones, of which over 60% were seen once. The top ten clones comprise roughly 7.1% of the sample. Sequencing was performed on ileal tissue. These TCRs come from an adult with Crohn's disease.

The CDR3 DNA reads TGTGCCAGCAGTGATGGGCGGGAGGGTAGCAATGAGCAGTTCTTC. Its translation: CASSDGREGSNEQFF. The chain joins TRBV6-4 to TRBJ2-1, with 9 bases fitting TRBD2. Trimming at V came to 3 bases and at J to 6 bases, leaving 6 bases not matched to a gene. Germline CDR1 and CDR2: MRHNA and SNTAGT. The CDR3 runs 15 residues.

This clone was picked up a small number of times. Other DNA sequences in this sample translate to the same CDR3. The chain combines TRBV7-2 with TRBJ2-1; D possibly corresponds to TRBD1 (6 bases). Germline CDR1 reads SGHTA; CDR2 reads FQGNSA. This CDR3 is 14 amino acids long. V dropped 5 bases and J dropped 8 bases, with 16 bases sitting between them. In DNA, the CDR3 is TGTGCCAGCAGCGGTCCGACAGGATTTCATGAGCAGTTCTTC. Protein: CASSGPTGFHEQFF.

This clone was counted between two and nine times. This chain uses TRBV6-4 with TRBJ1-1; no firm D call. V lost 5 bases and J lost 5, with 15 bases in between. CDR3 length equals 14 residues. Germline CDR1 MRHNA, CDR2 SNTAGT. The CDR3: CASSPGDPGTEAFF. CDR3 coding DNA: TGTGCCAGCAGTCCTGGGGATCCGGGGACTGAAGCTTTCTTT.

V gene TRBV29-1 combines with J gene TRBJ1-1, with D perhaps TRBD1 (5 bases). Germline V gives CDR1 SQVTM, CDR2 ANQGSEA. V lost 6 bases and J lost 2, with 19 bases in between. The CDR3 has 15 amino acids. The CDR3 is CSVVVTGTLNTEAFF. CDR3 coding DNA: TGCAGCGTAGTAGTTACAGGCACCCTTAACACTGAAGCTTTCTTT.

The genes are TRBV5-4 and TRBJ2-3; a weak D match, TRBD2 (5 bases). Germline CDR1 SGHNT, CDR2 YYREEE (reference sequence). The CDR3 is 15 residues long. V was trimmed by 6 bases and J by 4 bases, leaving 18 bases between them. As DNA, the CDR3 is TGTGCCAGCACCCCAGATGTGGCGCGGGCAGATACGCAGTATTTT. Its protein is CASTPDVARADTQYF.

The chain combines TRBV28 with TRBJ2-7, with D possibly being TRBD1 (5 bases). V lost 4 bases and J 9 bases, leaving 16 bases between the germline ends. CDR1 is MDHEN and CDR2 is SYDVKM in the germline V gene. The CDR3 loop spans 13 amino acids. CDR3 coding DNA: TGTGCCAGCAGTTCCCAGGGCCGTACGTGGCAGTACTTC. Amino acid sequence: CASSSQGRTWQYF.

In DNA form, the CDR3 reads TGTGCCAGCAGTGAATCTTCGCGGGAGCTATACAATGAGCAGTTCTTC. This encodes CASSESSRELYNEQFF. The chain is built from TRBV2 and TRBJ2-1, with 7 positions matching TRBD2. This CDR3 is 16 amino acids long. Germline CDR1 reads SNHLY; CDR2 reads FYNNEI. V trimming: 2 bases; J trimming: 4 bases; junction bases outside the gene matches: 8.

This clone was found a few times. V usage is TRBV29-1 and J usage is TRBJ1-2; tentative D call: TRBD1 (5 bases). Germline-derived CDR1 and CDR2 are SQVTM and ANQGSEA. The CDR3 loop spans 13 amino acids. With 2 bases removed from V and 4 bases from J, the gap between germline ends came to 11 bases. The CDR3 nucleotides read TGCAGCGTTGAAAATCAGGGCTCCTATGGCTACACCTTC. This codes for CSVENQGSYGYTF.

About this clone itself: The same CDR3 arises from other DNA sequences in this sample as well. The CDR3 region has the DNA TGCAGCGTTGAAGAGGGGGGAGACCAGCCCCAGCATTTT. Amino acids: CSVEEGGDQPQHF. The rearrangement joins TRBV29-1 to TRBJ1-5; D may be TRBD1 (5 bases). Germline loops: CDR1 SQVTM, CDR2 ANQGSEA. The V end lost 0 bases, the J end lost 7 bases, and 10 bases lay between the germline ends. The CDR3 length is 13 residues.

The chain links TRBV11-2 to TRBJ1-2, with 7 bases lining up with TRBD1. The CDR3 covers 14 residues. The germline V gene has CDR1 SGHAT and CDR2 FQNNGV. Trimming at V came to 6 bases and at J to 6 bases, leaving 10 bases not matched to a gene. The CDR3 here is CASRDRTRLDGYTF. DNA of the CDR3: TGTGCCAGCAGGGACAGGACCCGGCTCGATGGCTACACCTTC.

Turning to this clone: This CDR3 is also generated by other DNA sequences in the sample. Written as DNA, the CDR3 is TGTGCCAGTGGGCGACAGGGATTGGGCACTGAAGCTTTCTTT. This encodes CASGRQGLGTEAFF. The chain couples TRBV19 to TRBJ1-1; 7 bases agree with TRBD1. V shed 8 bases, J shed 4 bases, and the junction held 10 bases outside the gene matches. Germline-derived CDR1 and CDR2 are LNHDA and SQIVND (reference sequence). This CDR3 contains 14 residues. The variable domain in full, with the rest retrieved from reference TRBV19 and TRBJ1-1, is DGGITQSPKYLFRKEGQNVTLSCEQNLNHDAMYWYRQDPGQGLRLIYYSQIVNDFQKGDIAEGYSVSREKKESFPLTVTSAQKNPTAFYLCASGRQGLGTEAFFGQGTRLTVV.

This chain connects TRBV19 to TRBJ1-2, with a weak D call TRBD1 (6 bases). V lost 3 bases to trimming and J lost 2 bases, with 10 bases between them. This CDR3 spans 14 amino acids. Germline V gene lookup returns CDR1 LNHDA and CDR2 SQIVND (reference sequence). The CDR3 bases are TGTGCCAGTAGTATCAGGGGCGCCAACTATGGCTACACCTTC. Its protein product is CASSIRGANYGYTF.

The chain has TRBV5-1 and TRBJ1-1; 8 bases match TRBD1. Per germline, CDR1 SGHRS and CDR2 YFSETQ. J lost 7 bases, V lost 4 bases, and 3 bases had no gene match. The CDR3 consists of 12 residues. The CDR3 region is CASSRRGLEAFF. The CDR3 DNA follows: TGCGCCAGCAGCCGCAGGGGGCTTGAAGCTTTCTTT.

V usage is TRBV6-1 and J usage is TRBJ2-1; D uncertain. Germline V gene data show CDR1 as MNHNS and CDR2 as SASEGT. V was pared by 5 bases and J by 5 bases, with 7 bases between. The CDR3 length is 12 residues. The DNA of the CDR3 is TGTGCCAGCAGTTCTTATCACAATGAGCAGTTCTTC. As protein: CASSSYHNEQFF.

The chain has TRBV29-1 and TRBJ1-1; a weak D match, TRBD1 (5 bases). Germline V CDR1 and CDR2: SQVTM, ANQGSEA. The CDR3 is 16 amino acids. The ends were cut back, 3 bases at V and 1 base at J, with 18 bases in the middle. CDR3 nucleotides: TGCAGCGTTGACAGACGGAAAGGAAGGGGGAACACTGAAGCTTTCTTT. It codes for CSVDRRKGRGNTEAFF. Full variable domain (missing parts from reference TRBV29-1 and TRBJ1-1): SAVISQKPSRDICQRGTSLTIQCQVDSQVTMMFWYRQQPGQSLTLIATANQGSEATYESGFVIDKFPISRPNLTFSTLTVSNMSPEDSSIYLCSVDRRKGRGNTEAFFGQGTRLTVV.

A word on this clone: The junction does not match germline at one end; this may be a read error. The V call is TRBV7-7, the J call TRBJ2-2; D is ambiguous. From germline, CDR1 is SSHAT and CDR2 FNYEAQ (reference sequence). CDR3 length: 15 residues. The CDR3 protein is CASSPWPANTGELFF. The CDR3 DNA is TGTGCTAGCAGCCCTTGGCCAGCGAACACCGGGGAGCTGTTTTTT.

The sample holds one count of this clone. The V call is TRBV30, the J call TRBJ2-4, with TRBD2 matching 8 bases. This CDR3 has 14 residues. Trimming took 0 bases from V and 4 from J; bases not matched to a gene: 2. Germline V gene lookup returns CDR1 GTSNPN and CDR2 SVGIG (reference sequence). CDR3 DNA sequence: TGTGCCTGGAGTGTAGGGACTAGTAAAAACATTCAGTACTTC. This translates into CAWSVGTSKNIQYF.

The chain recombines TRBV27 with TRBJ2-7; a weak D match, TRBD1 (5 bases). Germline V CDR1 and CDR2: MNHEY, SMNVEV (reference sequence). This CDR3 region has 13 residues. V dropped 4 bases and J dropped 2 bases, with 9 bases sitting between them. For the CDR3, the DNA is TGTGCCAGCAGTTCCCAGGGTCCCTACGAGCAGTACTTC. This sequence encodes CASSSQGPYEQYF.

The chain links TRBV27 to TRBJ2-1; D is uncertain. The CDR3 has 15 residues. With 4 bases removed from V and 5 bases from J, the gap between germline ends came to 15 bases. CDR1 and CDR2 (germline): MNHEY, SMNVEV (reference sequence). In DNA, the CDR3 is TGTGCCAGCAGTTATAGGCCTCTAGGAGACAATGAGCAGTTCTTC. As protein: CASSYRPLGDNEQFF.

The chain recombines TRBV19 with TRBJ1-5; perhaps TRBD1 as D (6 bases). The CDR3 contains 15 residues. V lost 6 bases to trimming and J lost 1 base, with 13 bases between them. CDR1 is LNHDA, CDR2 SQIVND, per germline (reference sequence). The CDR3 loop is CASSDRTGSNQPQHF. CDR3 nucleotide sequence: TGTGCCAGTAGCGACAGGACTGGGAGCAATCAGCCCCAGCATTTT.

There are a few counts of this clone. This chain uses TRBV6-1 with TRBJ2-7; 9 bases are shared with TRBD1. V was clipped by 2 bases and J by 7 bases; unmatched bases: 12. The V gene's germline CDR1 is MNHNS and CDR2 SASEGT. The CDR3 consists of 16 residues. The CDR3 protein is CASSERTGGAMGEQYF. The CDR3 DNA is TGTGCCAGCAGTGAAAGAACAGGGGGCGCCATGGGAGAGCAGTACTTC.

This chain joins TRBV29-1 and TRBJ1-1, with D maybe TRBD1 (6 bases). Trimming stripped 6 bases from V and 1 base from J, with 12 bases between. Germline loops: CDR1 SQVTM, CDR2 ANQGSEA. This CDR3 spans 13 amino acids. CDR3: CSVAGQPNTEAFF. The CDR3 DNA is TGCAGCGTGGCTGGACAGCCGAACACTGAAGCTTTCTTT.

The genes are TRBV27 and TRBJ2-7; the match to TRBD1 covers 10 bases. Trimming took 5 bases from V and 4 from J; bases not matched to a gene: 8. In germline, CDR1 is MNHEY, CDR2 SMNVEV (reference sequence). This CDR3 is 15 amino acids long. The CDR3 region is CASSRPGQGKYEQYF. The CDR3 bases are TGTGCCAGCAGTCGCCCGGGACAGGGGAAATACGAGCAGTACTTC.

The chain recombines TRBV5-1 with TRBJ2-1; 7 nucleotides line up with TRBD1. The CDR3 is 14 amino acids. The trim removed 1 base at V and 6 bases at J, leaving 4 bases unmatched. Germline V gene sequence: CDR1 SGHRS, CDR2 YFSETQ. The CDR3 DNA follows: TGCGCCAGCAGCTTGCCGGCAGGGGGCAATGAGCAGTTCTTC. The encoded protein is CASSLPAGGNEQFF.

This clone was counted a few times. The V gene is TRBV5-6, the J gene TRBJ2-3, with 7 positions matching TRBD1. This CDR3 spans 15 amino acids. Trimming removed 2 bases from V and 3 bases from J; junction bases left unmatched: 6. Germline V lookup: CDR1 SGHDT, CDR2 YYEEEE. Written as DNA, the CDR3 is TGTGCCAGCAGCTTCTACACAGGGGCAACAGATACGCAGTATTTT. Its protein product is CASSFYTGATDTQYF. Drawing the rest from reference TRBV5-6 and TRBJ2-3, the complete variable domain is DAGVTQSPTHLIKTRGQQVTLRCSPKSGHDTVSWYQQALGQGPQFIFQYYEEEERQRGNFPDRFSGHQFPNYSSELNVNALLLGDSALYLCASSFYTGATDTQYFGPGTRLTVL.

This clone was seen once. The V call is TRBV9, the J call TRBJ2-3; 11 bases line up with TRBD2. V lost 0 bases to trimming and J lost 0 bases; unmatched junction nucleotides: 9. Germline loops: CDR1 SGDLS, CDR2 YYNGEE. The CDR3 runs 19 residues. The CDR3 protein is CASSVAVAGGGSSTDTQYF. The CDR3 nucleotides read TGTGCCAGCAGCGTAGCAGTAGCGGGAGGGGGAAGTAGCACAGATACGCAGTATTTT.

The chain links TRBV14 to TRBJ2-6; D uncertain. CDR1 SGHDN and CDR2 FVKESK come from the germline V gene. The CDR3 spans 15 residues. Trimming took 4 bases from V and 0 from J, leaving 7 bases between them. CDR3 protein: CASSPLSSGANVLTF. In nucleotides, the CDR3 is TGTGCCAGCAGCCCGTTGAGCTCTGGGGCCAACGTCCTGACTTTC.

The chain joins TRBV10-1 to TRBJ2-1; D remains unclear. Trimming removed 2 bases from V and 2 bases from J, with 7 bases in between. The CDR3 extends over 14 amino acids. Germline values: CDR1 WNHNN, CDR2 SYGVQD (reference sequence). The CDR3 is CASSEADTYNEQFF. The CDR3 bases are TGCGCCAGCAGTGAGGCGGATACCTACAATGAGCAGTTCTTC.

V is TRBV18 and J is TRBJ1-1; weak D call: TRBD1 (6 bases). Germline V gene sequence: CDR1 KGHSH, CDR2 LQKENI. The CDR3 has 12 residues. Trimming shortened V by 4 bases and J by 5 bases, and 8 bases separated the two germline ends. In DNA, the CDR3 is TGTGCCAGCTCACAACAGGGAACTGAAGCTTTCTTT. Translation: CASSQQGTEAFF.

V gene TRBV6-4 combines with J gene TRBJ2-2; no firm D call. The V and J ends lost 2 bases and 4 bases respectively, with 5 bases between them. From germline, CDR1 is MRHNA and CDR2 SNTAGT. This CDR3 contains 13 residues. CDR3 residues: CASSDGSTGELFF. The CDR3 region has the DNA TGTGCCAGCAGTGACGGTAGCACCGGGGAGCTGTTTTTT.

The chain uses TRBV25-1 and TRBJ2-2; D call uncertain. This CDR3 contains 14 residues. The ends were cut back, 2 bases at V and 3 bases at J, with 7 bases in the middle. CDR1 and CDR2 (germline): MGHDK, SYGVNS. CDR3 loop: CASSENQDTGELFF. CDR3 nucleotides: TGTGCCAGCAGTGAAAATCAGGACACCGGGGAGCTGTTTTTT.

This rearrangement joins TRBV28 to TRBJ2-1; 9 bases map to TRBD1. CDR1 is MDHEN, CDR2 SYDVKM, per germline. V lost 6 bases, J lost 7 bases, and 16 bases stayed unmatched. CDR3 length: 17 amino acids. The CDR3 DNA sequence: TGTGCCAGCAGATCAGCCCGCCGGGACAGGGTTCGGAATGAGCAGTTCTTC. It yields the protein CASRSARRDRVRNEQFF.